This T cell receptor (beta chain) was identified in a study of OX40 agonist ivuxolimab in advanced cancers. Overall study: The patients' treatment was ivuxolimab, an agonistic anti-OX40 (CD134) antibody. 30% to 40% of patients had received prior checkpoint inhibitor therapy. Study-wide results and limits: At 0.1 to 3.0 mg/kg, clonal expansion of CD4+ and CD8+ blood T cells had occurred by week 6. On average, CD8+ T cells had more expanded clones than CD4+.

In the case of this clone: Its specificity is not known.

Using immunoSEQ multiplex PCR, the repertoire was profiled, and TCRdb retains in-frame clones only, with some absent. The sample lists 14,000 to 15,000 clones; 65% to 75% were seen once. The CDR3 is 14 amino acids. V lost 4 bases and J 2 bases, leaving 10 bases between the germline ends. Per the germline V gene, CDR1 is LNHDA and CDR2 is SQIVND (reference sequence). The V call is TRBV19, the J call TRBJ2-3; no definite D call. The TCR comes from an adult with an advanced solid tumor such as melanoma, head and neck, liver or kidney cancer. The sample was CD4+ or CD8+ T cells sorted from blood, taken in a trial of the OX40 agonist ivuxolimab. CDR3 loop: CASSTQLLTDTQYF. CDR3 nucleotides: TGTGCCAGTAGTACCCAGCTACTCACAGATACGCAGTATTTT.